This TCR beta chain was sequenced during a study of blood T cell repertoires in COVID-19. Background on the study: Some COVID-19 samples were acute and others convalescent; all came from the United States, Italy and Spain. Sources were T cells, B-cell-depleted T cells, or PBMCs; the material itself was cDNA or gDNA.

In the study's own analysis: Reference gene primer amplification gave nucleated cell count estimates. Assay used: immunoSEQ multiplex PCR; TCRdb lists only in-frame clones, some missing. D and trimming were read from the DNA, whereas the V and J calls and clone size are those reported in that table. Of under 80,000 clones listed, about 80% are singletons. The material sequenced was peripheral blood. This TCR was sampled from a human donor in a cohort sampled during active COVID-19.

CDR3 nucleotides: TGTGCCAGCAGCTCTCGACAGGGGACGGTCGAGCAGTACTTC. It is translated as CASSSRQGTVEQYF. This chain connects TRBV7-2 to TRBJ2-7, with 8 bases fitting TRBD1. The germline V gene has CDR1 SGHTA and CDR2 FQGNSA. With V trimmed by 4 bases and J by 6 bases, 8 bases remained unmatched. The length of the CDR3 is 14 residues.